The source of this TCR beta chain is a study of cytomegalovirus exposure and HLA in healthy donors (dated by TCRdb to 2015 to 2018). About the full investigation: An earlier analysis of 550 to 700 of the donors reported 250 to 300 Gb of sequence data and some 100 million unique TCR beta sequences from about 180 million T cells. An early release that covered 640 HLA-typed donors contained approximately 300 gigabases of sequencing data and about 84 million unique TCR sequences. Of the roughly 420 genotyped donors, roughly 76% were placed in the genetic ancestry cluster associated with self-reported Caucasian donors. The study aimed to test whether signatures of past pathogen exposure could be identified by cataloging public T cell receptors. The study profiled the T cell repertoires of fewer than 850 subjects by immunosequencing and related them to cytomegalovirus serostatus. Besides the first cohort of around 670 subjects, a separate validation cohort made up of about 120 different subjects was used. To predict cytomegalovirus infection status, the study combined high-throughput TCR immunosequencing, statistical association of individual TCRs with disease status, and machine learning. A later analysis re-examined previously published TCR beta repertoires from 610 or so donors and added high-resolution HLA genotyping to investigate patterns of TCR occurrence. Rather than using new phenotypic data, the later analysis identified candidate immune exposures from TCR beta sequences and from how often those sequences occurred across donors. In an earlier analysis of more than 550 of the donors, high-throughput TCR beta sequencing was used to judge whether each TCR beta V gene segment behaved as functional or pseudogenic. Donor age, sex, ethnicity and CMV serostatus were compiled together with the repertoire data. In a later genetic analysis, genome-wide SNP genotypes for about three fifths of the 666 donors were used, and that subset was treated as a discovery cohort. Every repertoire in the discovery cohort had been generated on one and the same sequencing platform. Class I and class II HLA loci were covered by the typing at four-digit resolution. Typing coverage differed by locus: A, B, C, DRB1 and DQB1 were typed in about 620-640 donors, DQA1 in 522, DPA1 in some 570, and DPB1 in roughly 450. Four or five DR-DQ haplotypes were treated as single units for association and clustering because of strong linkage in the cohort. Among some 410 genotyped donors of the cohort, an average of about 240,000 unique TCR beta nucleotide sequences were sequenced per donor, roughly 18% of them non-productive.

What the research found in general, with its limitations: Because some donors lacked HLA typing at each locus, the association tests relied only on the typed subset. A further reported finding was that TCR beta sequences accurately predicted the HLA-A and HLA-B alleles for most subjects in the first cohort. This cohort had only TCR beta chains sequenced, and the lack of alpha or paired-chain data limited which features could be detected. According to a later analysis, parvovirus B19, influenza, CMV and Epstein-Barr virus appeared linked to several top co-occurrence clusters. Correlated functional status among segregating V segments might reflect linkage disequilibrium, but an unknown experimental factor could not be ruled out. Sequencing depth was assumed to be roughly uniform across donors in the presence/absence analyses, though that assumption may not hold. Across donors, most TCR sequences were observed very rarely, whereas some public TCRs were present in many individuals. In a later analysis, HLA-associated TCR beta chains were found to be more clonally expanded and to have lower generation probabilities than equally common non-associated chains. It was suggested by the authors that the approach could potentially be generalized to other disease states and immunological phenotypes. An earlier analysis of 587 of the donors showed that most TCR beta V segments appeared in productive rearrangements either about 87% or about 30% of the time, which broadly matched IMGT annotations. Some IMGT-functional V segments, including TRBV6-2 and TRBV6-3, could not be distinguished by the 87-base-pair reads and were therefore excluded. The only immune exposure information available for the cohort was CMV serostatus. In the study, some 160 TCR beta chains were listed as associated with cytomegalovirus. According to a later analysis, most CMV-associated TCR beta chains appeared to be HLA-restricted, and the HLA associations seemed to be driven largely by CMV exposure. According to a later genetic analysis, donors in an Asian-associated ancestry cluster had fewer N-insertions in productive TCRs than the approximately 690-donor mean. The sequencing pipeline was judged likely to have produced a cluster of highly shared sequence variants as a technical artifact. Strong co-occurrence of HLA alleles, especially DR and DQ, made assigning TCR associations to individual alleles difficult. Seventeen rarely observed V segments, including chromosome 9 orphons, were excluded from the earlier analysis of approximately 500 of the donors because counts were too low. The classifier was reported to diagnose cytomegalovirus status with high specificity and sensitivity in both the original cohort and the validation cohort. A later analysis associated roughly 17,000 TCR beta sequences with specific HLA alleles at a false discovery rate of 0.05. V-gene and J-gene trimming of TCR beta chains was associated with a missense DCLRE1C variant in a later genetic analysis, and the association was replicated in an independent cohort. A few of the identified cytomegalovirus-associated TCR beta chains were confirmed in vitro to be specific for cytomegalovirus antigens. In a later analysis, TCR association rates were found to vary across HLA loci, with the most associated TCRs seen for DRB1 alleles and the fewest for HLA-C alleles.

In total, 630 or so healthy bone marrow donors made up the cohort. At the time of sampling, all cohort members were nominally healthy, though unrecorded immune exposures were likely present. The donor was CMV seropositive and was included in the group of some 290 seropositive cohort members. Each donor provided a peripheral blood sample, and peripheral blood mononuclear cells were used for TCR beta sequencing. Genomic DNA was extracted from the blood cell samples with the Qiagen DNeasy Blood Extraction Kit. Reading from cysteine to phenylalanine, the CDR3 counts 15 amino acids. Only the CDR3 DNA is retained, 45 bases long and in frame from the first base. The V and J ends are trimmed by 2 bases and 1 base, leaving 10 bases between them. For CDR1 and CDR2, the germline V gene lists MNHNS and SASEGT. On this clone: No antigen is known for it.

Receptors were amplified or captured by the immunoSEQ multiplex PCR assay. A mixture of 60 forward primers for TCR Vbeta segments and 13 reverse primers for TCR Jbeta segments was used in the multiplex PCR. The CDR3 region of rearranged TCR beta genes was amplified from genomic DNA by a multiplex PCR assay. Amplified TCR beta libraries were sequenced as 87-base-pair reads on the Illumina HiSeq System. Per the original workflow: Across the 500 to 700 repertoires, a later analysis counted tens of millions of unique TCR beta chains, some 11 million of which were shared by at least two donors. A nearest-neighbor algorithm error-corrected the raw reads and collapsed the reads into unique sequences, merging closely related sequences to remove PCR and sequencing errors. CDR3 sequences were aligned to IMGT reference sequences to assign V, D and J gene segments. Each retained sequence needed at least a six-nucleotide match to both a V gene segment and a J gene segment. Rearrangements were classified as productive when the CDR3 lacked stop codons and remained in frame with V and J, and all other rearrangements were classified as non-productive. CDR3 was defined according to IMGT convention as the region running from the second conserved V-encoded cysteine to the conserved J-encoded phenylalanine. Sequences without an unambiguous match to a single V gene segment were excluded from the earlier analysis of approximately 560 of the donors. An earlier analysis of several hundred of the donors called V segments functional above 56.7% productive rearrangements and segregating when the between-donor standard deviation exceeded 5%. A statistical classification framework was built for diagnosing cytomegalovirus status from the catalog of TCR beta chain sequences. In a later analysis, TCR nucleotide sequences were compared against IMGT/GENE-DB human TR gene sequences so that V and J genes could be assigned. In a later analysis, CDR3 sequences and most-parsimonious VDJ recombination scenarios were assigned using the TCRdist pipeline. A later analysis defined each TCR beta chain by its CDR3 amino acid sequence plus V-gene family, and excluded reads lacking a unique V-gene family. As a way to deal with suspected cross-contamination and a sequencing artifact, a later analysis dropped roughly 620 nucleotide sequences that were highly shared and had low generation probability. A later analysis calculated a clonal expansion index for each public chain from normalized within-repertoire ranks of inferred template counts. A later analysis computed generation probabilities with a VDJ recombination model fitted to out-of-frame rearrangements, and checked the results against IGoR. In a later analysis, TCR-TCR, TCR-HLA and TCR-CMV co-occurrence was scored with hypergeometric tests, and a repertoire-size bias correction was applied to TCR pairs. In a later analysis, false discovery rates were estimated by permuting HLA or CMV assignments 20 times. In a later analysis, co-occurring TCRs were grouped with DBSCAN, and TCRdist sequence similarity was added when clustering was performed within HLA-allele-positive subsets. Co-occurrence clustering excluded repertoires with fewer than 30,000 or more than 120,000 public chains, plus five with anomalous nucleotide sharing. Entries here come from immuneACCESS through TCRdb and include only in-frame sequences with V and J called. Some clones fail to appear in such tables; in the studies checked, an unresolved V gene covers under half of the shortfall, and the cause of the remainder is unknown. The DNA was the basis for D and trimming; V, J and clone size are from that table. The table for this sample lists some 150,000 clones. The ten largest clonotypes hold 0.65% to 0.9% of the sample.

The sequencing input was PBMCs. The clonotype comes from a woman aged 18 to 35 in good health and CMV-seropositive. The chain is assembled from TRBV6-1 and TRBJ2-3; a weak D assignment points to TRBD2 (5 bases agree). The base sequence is TGTGCCAGCAGTGAACCCGGACTCGGCACAGATACGCAGTATTTT. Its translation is CASSEPGLGTDTQYF.